What follows are 14 T cell receptor beta chains derived from one specimen sequenced in a study of blood T cells in healthy people across ages. With a J-beta primer mix and a sample-barcoded 5' primer, a second PCR ran about 6 to 11 cycles. One entry per CDR3 protein, called by TCRdb with MiXCR from the 5' RACE reads. The sample yields over a million distinct CDR3 sequences, approximately 25% seen once. The same data also contributed to another study, on T cells of mothers and their children.

The sequenced material came from blood. The origin of the receptors is a girl aged 2 to 9 in good health.

This clonotype was seen ten or more times. The junction departs from the called germline gene at one end, perhaps through a read error. V usage is TRBV5-1 and J usage is TRBJ1-1; D unresolved. The CDR3 has 13 amino acids. Germline lookup yields CDR1 SGHRS and CDR2 YFSETQ. The CDR3 DNA reads TGTGCCAGCAGCTTTAACGGGAACACTGAAGCTTTCTTT. Translated, it gives CASSFNGNTEAFF.

The CDR3 protein is CASSVFQDVYQETQYF. CDR3 nucleotides: TGTGCCAGCAGTGTATTCCAGGACGTGTATCAAGAGACCCAGTACTTC. V gene TRBV25-1 combines with J gene TRBJ2-5; D remains ambiguous. Germline assignment: CDR1 MGHDK and CDR2 SYGVNS. The CDR3 is 16 residues long. V was trimmed by 4 bases and J by 2 bases, leaving 17 bases between them.

The rearrangement links TRBV15 to TRBJ2-7, with D possibly being TRBD1 (6 bases). Trimming took 5 bases from V and 5 from J, leaving 22 bases between them. The CDR3 consists of 16 residues. Germline V gives CDR1 LNHNV, CDR2 YYDKDF (reference sequence). In DNA form, the CDR3 reads TGTGCCACCAGCTCCTACTTAGGACAGAAAAGGGACGAGCAGTACTTC. Encoded protein: CATSSYLGQKRDEQYF.

The chain has TRBV2 and TRBJ1-6; 7 bases match TRBD1. Germline CDR1 is SNHLY and CDR2 is FYNNEI. V dropped 5 bases and J dropped 9; count of bases not matched to a gene: 16. CDR3 length: 17 amino acids. The CDR3 region is CASSTDGTADSGSPLHF. CDR3 coding DNA: TGTGCCAGCAGTACTGACGGGACAGCGGATAGCGGTTCACCCCTCCACTTT.

This clonotype was detected only a few times. The gene calls are TRBV7-9 and TRBJ1-3; D is unresolved. V lost 3 bases and J 1 base, leaving 7 bases between the germline ends. Germline values: CDR1 SEHNR, CDR2 FQNEAQ (reference sequence). The length of the CDR3 is 14 residues. The CDR3, as DNA: TGTGCCAGCAGCTTTACAAGTTCTGGAAACACCATATATTTT. Translation gives CASSFTSSGNTIYF.

The chain links TRBV27 to TRBJ2-1; D perhaps matches TRBD1 (5 bases). This CDR3 region has 12 residues. Germline values: CDR1 MNHEY, CDR2 SMNVEV (reference sequence). Trimming shortened V by 8 bases and J by 9 bases, and 14 bases separated the two germline ends. The chain's CDR3 is CASHSGLTEQFF. The DNA for the CDR3 is TGTGCCAGCCATTCAGGGTTAACTGAGCAGTTCTTC.

The V call is TRBV28, the J call TRBJ2-5; TRBD1 aligns across 11 bases. CDR1 MDHEN and CDR2 SYDVKM come from the germline V gene. This CDR3 is built from 12 residues. With 5 bases clipped from V and 14 bases from J, the junction kept 7 bases outside the gene matches. The CDR3: CASSQGQGGNYF. The CDR3, as DNA: TGTGCCAGCAGTCAGGGACAGGGGGGCAACTACTTC.

This clonotype was seen a handful of times. This chain uses TRBV4-1 with TRBJ2-2, with 16 bases that match TRBD2. This CDR3 region has 18 residues. Germline-derived CDR1 and CDR2 are MGHRA and YSYEKL. The trim removed 3 bases at V and 6 bases at J, leaving 7 bases unmatched. DNA of the CDR3: TGCGCCAGCAGCCAGGGACTAGCGGGAGGGCCCTACCCCGGGGAGCTGTTTTTT. Its protein is CASSQGLAGGPYPGELFF.

A few counts support this clonotype. V gene TRBV5-1 combines with J gene TRBJ2-7; perhaps D is TRBD1 or TRBD2 (5 bases each). The CDR3 loop spans 14 amino acids. Trimming took off 2 bases at V and 6 bases at J, with 15 bases between the two ends. CDR1 SGHRS and CDR2 YFSETQ come from the germline V gene. The DNA for the CDR3 is TGCGCCAGCAGCTTTCGGGGTCAGGGAAGCGAGCAGTACTTC. Its translation is CASSFRGQGSEQYF.

This chain uses TRBV27 with TRBJ1-5, with D unclear. Germline assignment: CDR1 MNHEY and CDR2 SMNVEV (reference sequence). This CDR3 is 14 amino acids long. Between the trimmed V and J ends, which lost 2 bases and 7 bases, there was a span of 12 bases. CDR3 amino acids: CASSLGRVGQPQHF. The CDR3 coding sequence is TGTGCCAGCAGTTTAGGTAGGGTAGGACAGCCCCAGCATTTT.

The gene calls are TRBV20-1 and TRBJ2-1; 13 nucleotides line up with TRBD2. The J call is doubtful: the DNA matches TRBJ2-5 better. The CDR3 extends over 14 amino acids. Germline CDR1 and CDR2: DFQATT and SNEGSKA (reference sequence). The CDR3, as DNA: TGCAGTGCTAGGTCGACTAGCGGGGGGGAGACCCAGTACTTC. It codes for CSARSTSGGETQYF.

The chain couples TRBV4-1 to TRBJ1-2; D may be TRBD1 (5 bases). Trimming removed 7 bases from V and 3 bases from J, with 24 bases in between. Germline CDR1 reads MGHRA; CDR2 reads YSYEKL. The CDR3 length is 17 residues. CDR3 residues: CASNSQPHVAGYYGYTF. The CDR3 region has the DNA TGCGCCAGCAACTCACAGCCCCACGTGGCAGGGTACTATGGCTACACCTTC.

The V gene is TRBV4-3, the J gene TRBJ2-2; D is uncertain. Germline V CDR1 and CDR2: LGHNA, YSLEER. The CDR3 contains 13 residues. Trimming removed 1 base at V and 5 bases at J, with 5 bases between. CDR3 DNA: TGCGCCAGCAGCCAAGGTCAGACCGGGGAGCTGTTTTTT. It specifies CASSQGQTGELFF.

The genes are TRBV19 and TRBJ2-7, with 10 bases identical to TRBD2. CDR1 is LNHDA and CDR2 is SQIVND in the germline V gene (reference sequence). Trimming at V came to 3 bases and at J to 0 bases, leaving 2 bases not matched to a gene. The CDR3 covers 15 residues. The CDR3, as DNA: TGTGCCAGTAGTATCCTAGCGGGAGCCTCCTACGAGCAGTACTTC. Translation gives CASSILAGASYEQYF.